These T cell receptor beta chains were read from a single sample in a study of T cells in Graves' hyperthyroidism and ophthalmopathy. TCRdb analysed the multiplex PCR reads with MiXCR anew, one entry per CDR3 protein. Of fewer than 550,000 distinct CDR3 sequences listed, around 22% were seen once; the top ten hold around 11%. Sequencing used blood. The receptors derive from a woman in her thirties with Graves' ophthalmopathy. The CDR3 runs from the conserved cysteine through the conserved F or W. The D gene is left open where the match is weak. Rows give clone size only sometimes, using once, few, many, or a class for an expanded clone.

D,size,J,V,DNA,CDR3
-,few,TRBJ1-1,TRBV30,TGTGCCTGGAGTGTACGTAAGGGGCCAAACCGCGGCCCTGAAGCTTTCTTT,CAWSVRKGPNRGPEAFF
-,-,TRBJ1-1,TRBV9,TGTGCCAGCCTTAGGACAGCGAACACTGAAGCTTTCTTT,CASLRTANTEAFF
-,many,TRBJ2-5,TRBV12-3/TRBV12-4,TGTGCCAGCAGTCTCACATATCAAGAGACCCAGTACTTC,CASSLTYQETQYF
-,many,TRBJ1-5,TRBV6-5,TGTGCCAGCAGGTTGACGGACGAGGTCGGTCAGCCCCAGCATTTT,CASRLTDEVGQPQHF
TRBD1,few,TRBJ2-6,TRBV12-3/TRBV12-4,TGTGCCAGCAGTTTAGTGGGACAGGGAATCTCTGGGGCCAACGTCCTGACTTTC,CASSLVGQGISGANVLTF
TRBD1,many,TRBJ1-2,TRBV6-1,TGTGCCAGCAGGACCCCGGACAGGGGCTATGGCTACACCTTC,CASRTPDRGYGYTF
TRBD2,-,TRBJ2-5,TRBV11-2,TGTGCCAGCAGCTTAGATATTGCGGGAGGGCCGAGCGAGGAGACCCAGTACTTC,CASSLDIAGGPSEETQYF
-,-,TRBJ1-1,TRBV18,TGTGCCAGCTCACCCCTCGCAGGGCGGAACACTGAAGCTTTCTTT,CASSPLAGRNTEAFF
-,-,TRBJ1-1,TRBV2,TGTGCCAGCTCCTGGACTCCTTCGAACACTGAAGCTTTCTTT,CASSWTPSNTEAFF
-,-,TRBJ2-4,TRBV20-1,TGCAGTGTCATGGAACGATTAGCCAAAAACATTCAGTACTTC,CSVMERLAKNIQYF
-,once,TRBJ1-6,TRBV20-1,TGCAGTGCCACTTCCACCGCCAATAATTCACCCCTCCACTTT,CSATSTANNSPLHF
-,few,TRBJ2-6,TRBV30,TGTGCCTGGAGTATGGACTCTGGGGCCAACGTCCTGACTTTC,CAWSMDSGANVLTF
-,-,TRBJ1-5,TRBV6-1,TGTGCCAGCAGGCTACAGGGTCGCCAGCCCCAGCATTTT,CASRLQGRQPQHF
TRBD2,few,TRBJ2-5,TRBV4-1,TGCGCCAGCAGCCAAGACCAGACTAGCGGCCAAGAGACCCAGTACTTC,CASSQDQTSGQETQYF
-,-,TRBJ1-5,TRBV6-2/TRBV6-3,TGTGCCAGCAGTTACTCGCCAGTTCGTTATAGCAATCAGCCCCAGCATTTT,CASSYSPVRYSNQPQHF
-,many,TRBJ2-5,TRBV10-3,TGTGCCATCAGACGCACAGGGTCCCAAGAGACCCAGTACTTC,CAIRRTGSQETQYF
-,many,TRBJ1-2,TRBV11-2,TGTGCCAGCAGCTTAGTGCAGGGCAACGGCTACACCTTC,CASSLVQGNGYTF
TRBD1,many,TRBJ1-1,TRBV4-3,TGCGCCAGCAGCTCCCACACAGGGGCAGACACTGAAGCTTTCTTT,CASSSHTGADTEAFF
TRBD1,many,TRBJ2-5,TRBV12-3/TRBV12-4,TGTGCCAGCAGCTTTAACACAGGGGGCTCGGAGACCCAGTACTTC,CASSFNTGGSETQYF
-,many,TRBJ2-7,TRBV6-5,TGTGCCAGCAGTTACTCGAGCAGGGTAGGATACGAGCAGTACTTC,CASSYSSRVGYEQYF
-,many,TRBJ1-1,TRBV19,TGTGCCAGTAGTGCCGGTTCCGGGACCGAGAACACTGAAGCTTTCTTT,CASSAGSGTENTEAFF
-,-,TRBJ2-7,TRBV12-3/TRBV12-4,TGTACCAGCAGTCCGAAACAGGGAACCTCCTACGAGCAGTACTTC,CTSSPKQGTSYEQYF
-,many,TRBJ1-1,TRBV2,TGTGCCAGCAAGTTTGGTCACACTGAAGCTTTCTTT,CASKFGHTEAFF
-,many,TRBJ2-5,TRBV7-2,TGTGCCAGCAGCTTCGTTGATCGCGGGACCCAGTACTTC,CASSFVDRGTQYF
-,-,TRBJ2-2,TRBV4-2,TGTGCCAGCAGCCAAACAGCAGGGAGGAACACCGGGGAGCTGTTTTTT,CASSQTAGRNTGELFF
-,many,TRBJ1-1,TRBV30,TGTGCCTGGTGTGACTTAATACAAGCTTTCTTT,CAWCDLIQAFF
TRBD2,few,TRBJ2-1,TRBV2,TGTGCCAGCAGTGATACGGGGGGTGCTGAGCAGTTCTTC,CASSDTGGAEQFF
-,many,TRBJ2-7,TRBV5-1,TGCGCCAGCAGCTTGAGGTCAGGACGAACTTCCTACGAGCAGTACTTC,CASSLRSGRTSYEQYF
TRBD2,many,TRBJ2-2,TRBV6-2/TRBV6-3,TGTGCCAGCAGCTTCGCCGGGGGGGCCTCGTCCGGGGAGCTGTTTTTT,CASSFAGGASSGELFF
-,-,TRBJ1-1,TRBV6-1,TGTGCCAGCAGTCAAGGGACCAACACTGAAGTTTTCTTT,CASSQGTNTEVFF
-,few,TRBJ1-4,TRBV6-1,TGTGCCAGCAGTGAAGGCTGGAACAGCACGCCCGATAATGAAAAACTGTTTTTT,CASSEGWNSTPDNEKLFF
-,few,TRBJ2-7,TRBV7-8,TGTGCCAGCAGCTTAGTCGCGGAGACCTACGATCAGTACTTC,CASSLVAETYDQYF
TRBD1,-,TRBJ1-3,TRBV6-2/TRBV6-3,TGTGCCAGCAGTTCCTGGGACAGGGCCTTCGAAGGCGGCGGAAACACCATATATTTT,CASSSWDRAFEGGGNTIYF
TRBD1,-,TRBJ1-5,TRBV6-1,TGTGCCAGCAACAACGACAGGGGGAATCAGCCCCAGCATTTT,CASNNDRGNQPQHF
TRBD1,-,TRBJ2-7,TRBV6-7,TGTGCCAGCAGTTACGGGCGCAGGGGGCACCCTTCCCACGAGCAGTACTTC,CASSYGRRGHPSHEQYF
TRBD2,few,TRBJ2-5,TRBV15,TGTGCCACCAGCAGAGACCTAGCGGGAGGGCAAGAGACCCAGTACTTC,CATSRDLAGGQETQYF
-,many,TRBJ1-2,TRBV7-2,TGTGCCAGCAGGTGGGAGGGGTCTGGCGGCTACACCTTC,CASRWEGSGGYTF